The 15 T cell receptor beta chains given below trace back to one sample, sequenced in a study of Ad26.COV2.S vaccination and SARS-CoV-2 variants. The sample's treatment: about 20 received Ad26.COV2.S at low or high dose, single or two shots; about 5 received placebo; per-sample allocation not given. The investigators took samples on day 63 after the first vaccine or placebo injection. Produced via immunoSEQ multiplex PCR; TCRdb's table is partial and in-frame only. This sample carries fewer than 500,000 clones, around 90% of them seen once, and the ten largest clones take around 4.2%. The material was peripheral blood, obtained in a trial of Ad26.COV2.S vaccine versus placebo. These receptor sequences come from a person between 18 and 65 years old who received the Ad26.COV2.S COVID-19 vaccine or a placebo.

The gene calls are TRBV23-1 and TRBJ2-1; 9 nucleotides align to TRBD1. TRBV23-1 is noted as an ORF with a role that remains uncertain. The CDR3 is 13 residues long. Trimming took 2 bases from V and 10 from J; bases not matched to a gene: 3. The CDR3 nucleotides are TGCGCCAGCAGTCAACAAACAGGGGGCGAGCAGTTCTTC. Its translation is CASSQQTGGEQFF.

The V gene is TRBV6-2 or TRBV6-3, the J gene TRBJ2-7; TRBD1 agrees at 8 bases. The CDR3 runs 14 residues. The germline CDR1 and CDR2 sequences are MNHEY and SVGEGT. V was clipped by 5 bases and J by 2 bases; unmatched bases: 5. Written as DNA, the CDR3 is TGTGCCAGCAGTAGGGACAGGCCTCCCTACGAGCAGTACTTC. This translates into CASSRDRPPYEQYF.

V gene TRBV6-5 combines with J gene TRBJ2-1; D remains unclear. V was pared by 6 bases and J by 6 bases, with 9 bases between. This CDR3 region has 12 residues. Germline V gene data show CDR1 as MNHEY and CDR2 as SVGAGI. The CDR3 sequence: CASSRISNEQFF. CDR3 sequence (DNA): TGTGCCAGCAGCCGCATTTCCAATGAGCAGTTCTTC.

The chain uses TRBV5-1 and TRBJ2-7; 8 nucleotides align to TRBD2. The CDR3 loop spans 14 amino acids. Germline CDR1 and CDR2: SGHRS and YFSETQ. J gave up 0 bases and V 3 bases, and 2 bases lay outside the gene matches. Here the CDR3 reads CASSSGTSSYEQYF. In DNA form, the CDR3 reads TGCGCCAGCAGCTCCGGGACTAGCTCCTACGAGCAGTACTTC.

This chain uses TRBV19 with TRBJ2-1, with D tentatively TRBD2 (5 bases). Germline CDR1 reads LNHDA; CDR2 reads SQIVND (reference sequence). Trimming took 7 bases from V and 0 from J, leaving 10 bases between them. The CDR3 is 14 residues long. The DNA for the CDR3 is TGTGCCAGTATGGACTCGAGCTCCTACAATGAGCAGTTCTTC. As protein: CASMDSSSYNEQFF.

The rearrangement links TRBV7-2 to TRBJ2-7; TRBD2 matches 10 bases. CDR3 size: 17 residues. V gave up 5 bases and J gave up 1 base; unmatched junction bases: 11. Germline lookup yields CDR1 SGHTA and CDR2 FQGNSA. The CDR3 loop reads CASSARLAGLRSYEQYF. The CDR3 DNA is TGTGCCAGCAGCGCCAGACTAGCGGGCCTGCGTTCCTACGAGCAGTACTTC.

This chain connects TRBV19 to TRBJ2-6; TRBD2 matches 8 bases. Germline V lookup: CDR1 LNHDA, CDR2 SQIVND (reference sequence). V was pared by 4 bases and J by 2 bases, with 13 bases of the junction left unmatched. This CDR3 has 19 amino acids. This CDR3 is CASSKGPGLAETGANVLTF. For the CDR3, the DNA is TGTGCCAGTAGTAAGGGACCCGGACTAGCCGAAACTGGGGCCAACGTCCTGACTTTC.

The chain couples TRBV7-2 to TRBJ2-3; tentative D call: TRBD2 (7 bases). This CDR3 has 16 amino acids. From germline, CDR1 is SGHTA and CDR2 FQGNSA. The V end was cut by 5 bases, the J end by 6 bases, with 21 bases between. The CDR3 protein is CASSPRGGPGADTQYF. The CDR3 DNA is TGTGCCAGCAGCCCGAGGGGGGGACCGGGGGCGGATACGCAGTATTTT.

The chain combines TRBV28 with TRBJ1-1; 7 nucleotides line up with TRBD1. Germline V gene data show CDR1 as MDHEN and CDR2 as SYDVKM. The CDR3 runs to 14 residues. Germline trimming cut 6 bases from V and 4 bases from J; bases unmatched to any gene: 8. The CDR3 DNA follows: TGTGCCAGCAGCTTGCACAGGGGAGGCACTGAAGCTTTCTTT. Protein sequence: CASSLHRGGTEAFF.

The chain couples TRBV7-8 to TRBJ1-6; 7 nucleotides align to TRBD1. Germline CDR1 is SGHVS and CDR2 is FQNEAQ. This CDR3 comprises 18 residues. Trimming took 5 bases from V and 8 from J; bases not matched to a gene: 18. The CDR3: CASSKTGTVDNMDSPLHF. As DNA, the CDR3 is TGTGCCAGCAGCAAGACCGGGACAGTCGACAATATGGATTCACCCCTCCACTTT.

This chain uses TRBV19 with TRBJ1-2, with TRBD1 identical over 8 bases. V shed 5 bases, J shed 2 bases, and the junction held 7 bases outside the gene matches. Germline values: CDR1 LNHDA, CDR2 SQIVND (reference sequence). The CDR3 consists of 15 residues. The CDR3 protein is CASSPGQEKNYGYTF. DNA of the CDR3: TGTGCCAGTAGTCCGGGACAGGAGAAGAACTATGGCTACACCTTC.

This clone has just one count. The chain recombines TRBV10-2 with TRBJ2-7; TRBD1 matches 12 bases. Per the germline V gene, CDR1 is WSHSY and CDR2 is SAAADI. V gave up 6 bases and J gave up 3 bases; unmatched junction bases: 9. The CDR3 length is 16 residues. The CDR3 DNA reads as TGCGCCAGCAGCGCGGGACAGGGGGCTTCGGGCTACGAGCAGTACTTC. Amino acid sequence: CASSAGQGASGYEQYF.

V is TRBV28 and J is TRBJ2-2; TRBD2 is a possible D gene (6 bases). The CDR3 length is 16 residues. Germline V gives CDR1 MDHEN, CDR2 SYDVKM. The V and J ends lost 4 bases and 4 bases respectively, with 16 bases between them. CDR3 nucleotides: TGTGCCAGCAGTTCTCCGGGACTCCGGGGCACCGGGGAGCTGTTTTTT. Amino acids: CASSSPGLRGTGELFF. The full variable domain, its missing parts supplied by reference TRBV28 and TRBJ2-2, is DVKVTQSSRYLVKRTGEKVFLECVQDMDHENMFWYRQDPGLGLRLIYFSYDVKMKEKGDIPEGYSVSREKKERFSLILESASTNQTSMYLCASSSPGLRGTGELFFGEGSRLTVL.

This clone was seen only once. Other DNA sequences from this sample encode an identical CDR3 as well. The chain is built from TRBV9 and TRBJ2-3, with TRBD2 matching over 7 bases. Germline V gene sequence: CDR1 SGDLS, CDR2 YYNGEE. CDR3 length: 15 residues. V gave up 2 bases and J gave up 0 bases; unmatched junction bases: 3. CDR3 DNA sequence: TGTGCCAGCAGCGTCAGCGGGGCTAGCACAGATACGCAGTATTTT. Its protein is CASSVSGASTDTQYF.

V is TRBV27 and J is TRBJ2-3; the match to TRBD1 covers 8 bases. Germline CDR1 and CDR2: MNHEY and SMNVEV (reference sequence). The CDR3 contains 15 residues. V lost 4 bases and J lost 0; bases outside the gene matches: 3. In DNA, the CDR3 is TGTGCCAGCAGTTCGGGACAGGTTAGCACAGATACGCAGTATTTT. The encoded protein is CASSSGQVSTDTQYF.